The 22 T cell receptor beta chains below come from one sample, sequenced in a study of cytomegalovirus exposure and HLA in healthy donors. PCR employed 60 Vbeta and 13 Jbeta primers. Profiling relied on immunoSEQ multiplex PCR, and the TCRdb table lists in-frame clones only, not all of them. This repertoire shows some 160,000 clones, approximately 80% found once; its top ten account for roughly 1.8%. The sample was PBMCs. These receptors were obtained from a woman aged 35 to 49 in good health and CMV-seronegative.

V gene TRBV6-1 combines with J gene TRBJ1-1; 10 positions match TRBD1. The V gene end was trimmed by 2 bases and the J gene end by 0 bases; junction bases not matched to a gene: 3. The CDR3 loop spans 16 amino acids. CDR1 and CDR2 (germline): MNHNS, SASEGT. CDR3 residues: CASSESGTGVNTEAFF. For the CDR3, the DNA is TGTGCCAGCAGTGAATCCGGGACAGGGGTGAACACTGAAGCTTTCTTT.

CDR3 amino acids: CASSESRDSGGYTF. The CDR3 coding sequence is TGTGCCAGCAGTGAAAGCAGGGACAGTGGAGGCTACACCTTC. This chain uses TRBV2 with TRBJ1-2, with 7 nucleotides matching TRBD1. With V trimmed by 2 bases and J by 8 bases, 8 bases remained unmatched. Germline CDR1 SNHLY, CDR2 FYNNEI. This CDR3 is 14 amino acids long.

The V call is TRBV19, the J call TRBJ2-1, with TRBD2 matching 9 bases. The CDR3 has 15 amino acids. Germline V gives CDR1 LNHDA, CDR2 SQIVND (reference sequence). After removal of 4 bases from V and 1 base from J, the junction contained 2 bases not matched to a gene. The CDR3 region has the DNA TGTGCCAGTAGTAGCGGGGGGGCATCCTACAATGAGCAGTTCTTC. Translated: CASSSGGASYNEQFF. The variable domain in full, with the rest retrieved from reference TRBV19 and TRBJ2-1, is DGGITQSPKYLFRKEGQNVTLSCEQNLNHDAMYWYRQDPGQGLRLIYYSQIVNDFQKGDIAEGYSVSREKKESFPLTVTSAQKNPTAFYLCASSSGGASYNEQFFGPGTRLTVL.

V is TRBV4-2 and J is TRBJ2-1; 11 bases agree with TRBD2. The CDR3 sequence is 17 residues long. V shed 3 bases and J 8 bases; nucleotides not matched to a gene: 12. Germline CDR1 is LGHNA and CDR2 is YNFKEQ. In DNA, the CDR3 is TGTGCCAGCAGCCAGCCGATTAGCGGGAGGGCCGGAGATGAGCAGTTCTTC. Translated, it gives CASSQPISGRAGDEQFF.

The chain couples TRBV5-1 to TRBJ1-6; D might be TRBD1 (6 bases). The germline V gene encodes CDR1 SGHRS and CDR2 YFSETQ. There are 19 residues in the CDR3. Trimming took 2 bases from V and 12 from J, leaving 30 bases between them. CDR3 in amino acids: CASSLREQGSDFGFGPLHF. CDR3 nucleotide sequence: TGCGCCAGCAGCTTAAGAGAACAGGGCTCGGATTTTGGTTTTGGACCCCTCCACTTT.

This sequence joins TRBV19 and TRBJ1-3; 7 bases align to TRBD1. The V and J ends lost 9 bases and 0 bases, in that order; junction bases with no gene match: 5. From germline, CDR1 is LNHDA and CDR2 SQIVND (reference sequence). The CDR3 totals 14 residues. DNA for the CDR3: TGTGCCAGCCGGGACAGTTCCTCTGGAAACACCATATATTTT. Translated, it gives CASRDSSSGNTIYF.

J is TRBJ1-3 and V is TRBV5-6; maybe TRBD1 (6 bases). The CDR3 length is 18 residues. The germline V gene has CDR1 SGHDT and CDR2 YYEEEE. Trimming left V 3 bases short and J 0 bases short, with 19 bases between. The CDR3 sequence: CASSWKTGKLSSGNTIYF. The CDR3 DNA is TGTGCCAGCAGCTGGAAAACAGGGAAACTAAGCTCTGGAAACACCATATATTTT.

The rearrangement links TRBV12-5 to TRBJ2-7; 12 bases fit TRBD1. CDR1 is LGHNT, CDR2 FRNRAP, per germline. Trimming at V came to 8 bases and at J to 5 bases, leaving 10 bases not matched to a gene. The CDR3 totals 15 residues. The chain's CDR3 is CASFSSGQGANEQYF. As DNA, the CDR3 is TGTGCTAGTTTTTCTTCGGGACAGGGGGCGAACGAGCAGTACTTC.

The gene calls are TRBV18 and TRBJ2-3; D not resolved. With 6 bases removed from V and 1 base from J, the gap between germline ends came to 17 bases. The CDR3 is made up of 16 amino acids. Germline V gene sequence: CDR1 KGHSH, CDR2 LQKENI. The CDR3 is CASSSRVVVGTDTQYF. CDR3 sequence (DNA): TGTGCCAGCTCCTCCCGGGTCGTAGTGGGCACAGATACGCAGTATTTT.

The chain couples TRBV7-8 to TRBJ1-1; 7 bases line up with TRBD1. V lost 2 bases, J lost 4 bases, and 4 bases stayed unmatched. Germline CDR1 SGHVS, CDR2 FQNEAQ. This CDR3 comprises 14 residues. CDR3 sequence (DNA): TGTGCCAGCAGCTTATTAGGGGGCGTCACTGAAGCTTTCTTT. This gives the protein CASSLLGGVTEAFF.

The chain couples TRBV27 to TRBJ2-7; D is possibly TRBD1 (6 bases). CDR1 and CDR2 from the germline V gene are MNHEY and SMNVEV (reference sequence). The germline V and J ends were trimmed by 8 bases and 2 bases, with 10 bases remaining between them. The CDR3 spans 12 residues. CDR3: CASSAGAYEQYF. As DNA, the CDR3 is TGTGCCAGCTCGGCAGGGGCCTACGAGCAGTACTTC.

CDR3 residues: CASSFRESYEQYF. CDR3 DNA sequence: TGTGCCAGCAGTTTCCGGGAAAGCTACGAGCAGTACTTC. The chain uses TRBV27 and TRBJ2-7; possible D gene TRBD2, 5 bases. Germline V gene lookup returns CDR1 MNHEY and CDR2 SMNVEV (reference sequence). The CDR3 loop spans 13 amino acids. V was cut by 3 bases and J by 3 bases, with 9 bases left in between.

The chain recombines TRBV13 with TRBJ1-1; 8 bases line up with TRBD1. Germline CDR1 reads PRHDT; CDR2 reads FYEKMQ (reference sequence). The CDR3 has 14 amino acids. J was trimmed by 8 bases and V by 5 bases; bases with no gene match: 10. Written as DNA, the CDR3 is TGTGCCAGCAGCGCCGGCAGGGGGCTGACAGAAGCTTTCTTT. Its protein product is CASSAGRGLTEAFF.

This clone was seen ten or more times. This chain links TRBV28 with TRBJ1-1; D remains ambiguous. Trimming stripped 7 bases from V and 6 bases from J, with 6 bases between. CDR3 length equals 10 residues. CDR1 MDHEN and CDR2 SYDVKM come from the germline V gene. The CDR3 here is CASTGPEAFF. The CDR3 DNA is TGTGCCAGCACAGGCCCTGAAGCTTTCTTT.

This clone was seen only once. The chain has TRBV28 and TRBJ1-4; 7 bases fit TRBD1. V shed 3 bases and J 2 bases; nucleotides not matched to a gene: 12. The CDR3 has 18 amino acids. CDR1 is MDHEN, CDR2 SYDVKM, per germline. This CDR3 reads CASSFGAGGPTTNEKLFF. In DNA form, the CDR3 reads TGTGCCAGCAGTTTCGGGGCAGGGGGTCCTACCACTAATGAAAAACTGTTTTTT.

The rearrangement joins TRBV30 to TRBJ2-3; the match to TRBD2 covers 14 bases. J lost 2 bases, V lost 5 bases, and 6 bases had no gene match. This CDR3 is built from 16 residues. Germline lookup yields CDR1 GTSNPN and CDR2 SVGIG (reference sequence). The chain's CDR3 is CAWDGLAGGPTDTQYF. Here the CDR3 DNA reads TGTGCCTGGGACGGACTAGCGGGAGGCCCCACAGATACGCAGTATTTT.

V usage is TRBV28 and J usage is TRBJ2-5, with 8 bases matching TRBD2. This CDR3 contains 14 residues. Unmatched junction bases numbered 4, after V lost 3 bases and J lost 4 bases. The germline gives CDR1 MDHEN, CDR2 SYDVKM. The CDR3 spells CASSFRLAGETQYF. DNA for the CDR3: TGTGCCAGCAGTTTCCGCCTAGCGGGAGAGACCCAGTACTTC.

This clone was picked up a small number of times. V is TRBV2 and J is TRBJ1-5, with a tentative D call TRBD1 (5 bases). V was pared by 2 bases and J by 11 bases, with 16 bases between. This CDR3 is 14 amino acids long. CDR1 and CDR2 from the germline V gene are SNHLY and FYNNEI. CDR3 coding DNA: TGTGCCAGCAGTGAACGGCGGGGCGTTCGGGCCCAGCATTTT. Protein product: CASSERRGVRAQHF.

The chain recombines TRBV5-6 with TRBJ2-1; D gene unclear. The CDR3 runs to 12 residues. Germline V gene sequence: CDR1 SGHDT, CDR2 YYEEEE. V was trimmed by 0 bases and J by 9 bases, leaving 7 bases between them. The CDR3 here is CASSLESIEQFF. CDR3 coding DNA: TGTGCCAGCAGCTTGGAGAGCATTGAGCAGTTCTTC.

This clone showed up just once. The chain has TRBV6-1 and TRBJ1-2; a possible D gene is TRBD1 (6 bases). V lost 8 bases to trimming and J lost 4 bases, with 20 bases between them. The germline gives CDR1 MNHNS, CDR2 SASEGT. This CDR3 comprises 15 residues. The CDR3 loop is CASFSNGQYFYGYTF. DNA for the CDR3: TGTGCCAGCTTCTCAAACGGACAGTACTTCTATGGCTACACCTTC.

The chain joins TRBV9 to TRBJ2-3; D unclear. This CDR3 has 18 residues. V was pared by 0 bases and J by 1 base, with 18 bases between. Germline loops: CDR1 SGDLS, CDR2 YYNGEE. CDR3 DNA sequence: TGTGCCAGCAGCGTAGCTCTGTCAGATCGCCGTGGCACAGATACGCAGTATTTT. This encodes CASSVALSDRRGTDTQYF.

V and J are TRBV30 and TRBJ2-4; the match to TRBD2 covers 9 bases. The CDR3 runs 18 residues. Germline CDR1 GTSNPN, CDR2 SVGIG (reference sequence). V gave up 1 base and J gave up 5 bases; unmatched junction bases: 15. CDR3 sequence reads: CAWSGAKPAGGIQNIQYF. The CDR3, as DNA: TGTGCCTGGAGTGGAGCGAAACCAGCGGGAGGAATCCAAAACATTCAGTACTTC.